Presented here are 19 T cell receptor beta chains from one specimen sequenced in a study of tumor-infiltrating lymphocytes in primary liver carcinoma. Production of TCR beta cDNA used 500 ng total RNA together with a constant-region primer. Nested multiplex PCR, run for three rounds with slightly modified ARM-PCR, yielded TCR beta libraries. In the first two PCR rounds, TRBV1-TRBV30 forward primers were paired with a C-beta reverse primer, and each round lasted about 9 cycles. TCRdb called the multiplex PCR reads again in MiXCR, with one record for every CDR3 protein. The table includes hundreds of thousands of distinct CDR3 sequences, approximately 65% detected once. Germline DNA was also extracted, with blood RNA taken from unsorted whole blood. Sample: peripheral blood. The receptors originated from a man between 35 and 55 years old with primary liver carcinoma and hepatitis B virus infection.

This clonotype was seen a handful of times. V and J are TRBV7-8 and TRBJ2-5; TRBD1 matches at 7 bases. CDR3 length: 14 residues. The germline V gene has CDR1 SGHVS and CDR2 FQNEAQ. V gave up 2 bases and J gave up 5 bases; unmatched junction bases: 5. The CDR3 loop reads CASSLSPQGETQYF. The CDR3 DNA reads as TGTGCCAGCAGCTTAAGTCCACAGGGGGAGACCCAGTACTTC.

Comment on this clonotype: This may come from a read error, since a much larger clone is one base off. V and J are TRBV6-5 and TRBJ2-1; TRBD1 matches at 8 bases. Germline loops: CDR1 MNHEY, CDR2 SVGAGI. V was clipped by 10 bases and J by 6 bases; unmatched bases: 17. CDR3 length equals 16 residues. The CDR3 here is CANCLTRTGIVNEQFF. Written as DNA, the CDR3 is TGTGCCAACTGTCTGACCCGGACAGGGATAGTCAATGAGCAGTTCTTC.

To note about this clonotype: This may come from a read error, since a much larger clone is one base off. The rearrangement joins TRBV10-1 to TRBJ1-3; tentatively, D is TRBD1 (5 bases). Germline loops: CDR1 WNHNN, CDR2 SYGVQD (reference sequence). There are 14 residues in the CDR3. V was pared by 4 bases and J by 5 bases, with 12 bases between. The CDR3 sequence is CASSVGTHRNTIYF. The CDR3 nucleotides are TGCGCCAGCAGTGTCGGGACGCACAGAAACACCATATATTTT.

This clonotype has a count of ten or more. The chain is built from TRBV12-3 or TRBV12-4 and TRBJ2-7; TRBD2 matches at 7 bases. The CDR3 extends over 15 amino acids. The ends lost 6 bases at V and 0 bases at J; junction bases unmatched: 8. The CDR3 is CASRPQLAVSYEQYF. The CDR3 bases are TGTGCCAGCAGACCCCAGCTAGCGGTCTCCTACGAGCAGTACTTC.

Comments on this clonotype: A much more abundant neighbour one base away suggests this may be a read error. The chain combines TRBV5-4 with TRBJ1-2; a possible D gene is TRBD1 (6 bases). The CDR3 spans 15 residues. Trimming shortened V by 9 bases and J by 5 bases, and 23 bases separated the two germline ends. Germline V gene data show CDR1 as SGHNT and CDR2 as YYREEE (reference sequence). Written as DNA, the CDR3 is TGTGCCATCAGTGAGAAGGCAGGGGAGGGTTATGGCTACACCTTC. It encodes CAISEKAGEGYGYTF.

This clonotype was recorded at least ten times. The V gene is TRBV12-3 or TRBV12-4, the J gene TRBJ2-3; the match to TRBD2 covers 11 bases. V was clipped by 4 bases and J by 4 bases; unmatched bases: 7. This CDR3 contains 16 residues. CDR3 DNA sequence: TGTGCCAGCAGTTCTCAGATTAGCGGGAGGGCAGATACGCAGTATTTT. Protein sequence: CASSSQISGRADTQYF.

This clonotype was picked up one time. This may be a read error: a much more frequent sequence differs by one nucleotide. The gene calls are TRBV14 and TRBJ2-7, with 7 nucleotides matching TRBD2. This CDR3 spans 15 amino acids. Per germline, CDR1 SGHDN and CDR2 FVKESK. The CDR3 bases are TGTACCAGCAGGCCCGGAGGAGCGGGATCCTACGAGCAGTACTTC. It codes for CTSRPGGAGSYEQYF.

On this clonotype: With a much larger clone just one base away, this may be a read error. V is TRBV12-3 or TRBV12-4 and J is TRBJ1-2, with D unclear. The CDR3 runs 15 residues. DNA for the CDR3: TGTGCCAGCAGTTTAGTTCTGGAGGCTAACTATAGCTACACCTTC. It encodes CASSLVLEANYSYTF.

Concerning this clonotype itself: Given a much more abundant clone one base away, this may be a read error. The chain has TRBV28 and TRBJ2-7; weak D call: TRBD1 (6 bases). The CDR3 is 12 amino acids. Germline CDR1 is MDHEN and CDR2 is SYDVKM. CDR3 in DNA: TGTACCAGCAGTTACAGGGTCGGCGAGCAGTACTTC. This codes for CTSSYRVGEQYF. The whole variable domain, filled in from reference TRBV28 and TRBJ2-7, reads DVKVTQSSRYLVKRTGEKVFLECVQDMDHENMFWYRQDPGLGLRLIYFSYDVKMKEKGDIPEGYSVSREKKERFSLILESASTNQTSMYLCTSSYRVGEQYFGPGTRLTVT.

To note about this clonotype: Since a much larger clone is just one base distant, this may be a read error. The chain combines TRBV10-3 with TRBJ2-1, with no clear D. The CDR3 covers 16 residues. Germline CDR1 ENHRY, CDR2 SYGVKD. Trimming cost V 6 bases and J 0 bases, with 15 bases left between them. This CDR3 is CAIRNLPTASYNEQFF. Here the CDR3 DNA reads TGTGCCATCAGAAACCTGCCGACTGCCTCCTACAATGAGCAGTTCTTC.

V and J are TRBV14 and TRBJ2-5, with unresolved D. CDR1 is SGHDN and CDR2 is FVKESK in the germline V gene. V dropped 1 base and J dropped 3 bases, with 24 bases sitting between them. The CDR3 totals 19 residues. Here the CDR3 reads CASSQGISRAAGREETQYF. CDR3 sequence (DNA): TGTGCCAGCAGCCAAGGGATTAGCCGGGCAGCTGGAAGGGAAGAGACCCAGTACTTC.

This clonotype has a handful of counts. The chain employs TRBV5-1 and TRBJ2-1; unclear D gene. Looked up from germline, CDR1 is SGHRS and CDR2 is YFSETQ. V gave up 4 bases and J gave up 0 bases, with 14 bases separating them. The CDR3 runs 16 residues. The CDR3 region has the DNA TGCGCCAGCAGCCTAGGACCCCTACCCTCCTACAATGAGCAGTTCTTC. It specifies CASSLGPLPSYNEQFF. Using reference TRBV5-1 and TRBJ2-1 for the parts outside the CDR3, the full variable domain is KAGVTQTPRYLIKTRGQQVTLSCSPISGHRSVSWYQQTPGQGLQFLFEYFSETQRNKGNFPGRFSGRQFSNSRSEMNVSTLELGDSALYLCASSLGPLPSYNEQFFGPGTRLTVL.

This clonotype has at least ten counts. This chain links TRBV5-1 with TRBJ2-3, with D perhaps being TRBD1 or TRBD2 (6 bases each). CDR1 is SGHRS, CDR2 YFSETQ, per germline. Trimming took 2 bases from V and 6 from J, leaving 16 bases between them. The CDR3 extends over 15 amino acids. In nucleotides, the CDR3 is TGCGCCAGCAGCTTCGGGGGCGCAAGGTTTGATACGCAGTATTTT. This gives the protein CASSFGGARFDTQYF.

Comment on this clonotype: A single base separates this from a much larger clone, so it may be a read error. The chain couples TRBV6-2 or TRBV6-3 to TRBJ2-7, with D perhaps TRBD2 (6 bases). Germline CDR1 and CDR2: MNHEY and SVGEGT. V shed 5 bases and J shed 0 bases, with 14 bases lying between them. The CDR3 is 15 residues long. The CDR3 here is CASSHRASASYEQYF. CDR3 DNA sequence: TGTGCCAGCAGTCACCGGGCTAGCGCCTCCTACGAGCAGTACTTC.

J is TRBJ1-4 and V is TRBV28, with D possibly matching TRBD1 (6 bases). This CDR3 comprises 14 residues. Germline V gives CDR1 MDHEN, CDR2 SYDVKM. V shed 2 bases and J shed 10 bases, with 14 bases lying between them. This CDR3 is CASSLGGQGLKLFF. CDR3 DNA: TGTGCCAGCAGTTTAGGGGGGCAGGGTCTAAAACTGTTTTTT.

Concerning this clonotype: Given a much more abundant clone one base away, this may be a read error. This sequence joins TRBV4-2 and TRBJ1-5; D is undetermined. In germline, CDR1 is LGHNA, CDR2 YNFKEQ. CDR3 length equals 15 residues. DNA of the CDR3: TGTGCCAGCAGCCAAGTTACGGTGAGCAATCAGCCCCAGCAATTT. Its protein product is CASSQVTVSNQPQQF.

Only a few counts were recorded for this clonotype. In nucleotides, the CDR3 is TGCGCCAGCAGCTTGGTGACAGCCCAAGAGACCCAGTACTTC. Its protein is CASSLVTAQETQYF. The chain carries TRBV5-1 and TRBJ2-5; a possible D gene is TRBD1 (5 bases). Germline loops: CDR1 SGHRS, CDR2 YFSETQ. V was shortened by 0 bases and J by 1 base, with 7 bases between the two germline ends. The CDR3 contains 14 residues.

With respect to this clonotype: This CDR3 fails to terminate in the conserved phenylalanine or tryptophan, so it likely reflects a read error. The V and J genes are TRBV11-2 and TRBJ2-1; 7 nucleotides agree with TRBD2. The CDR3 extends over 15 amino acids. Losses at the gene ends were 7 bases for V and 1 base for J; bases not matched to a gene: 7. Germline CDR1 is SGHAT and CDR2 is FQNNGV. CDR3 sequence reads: CASTVAGSSYNEQFL. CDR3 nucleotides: TGTGCCAGCACCGTAGCGGGTAGTTCCTACAATGAGCAGTTCTTA.

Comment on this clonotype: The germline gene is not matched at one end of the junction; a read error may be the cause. The CDR3 region has the DNA TGTGCCAGCATTTACCGAGGATCAGATGCGCAATATTTT. Protein sequence: CASIYRGSDAQYF. This sequence joins TRBV6-1 and TRBJ2-3, with unresolved D. The germline gives CDR1 MNHNS, CDR2 SASEGT. The CDR3 is made up of 13 amino acids.